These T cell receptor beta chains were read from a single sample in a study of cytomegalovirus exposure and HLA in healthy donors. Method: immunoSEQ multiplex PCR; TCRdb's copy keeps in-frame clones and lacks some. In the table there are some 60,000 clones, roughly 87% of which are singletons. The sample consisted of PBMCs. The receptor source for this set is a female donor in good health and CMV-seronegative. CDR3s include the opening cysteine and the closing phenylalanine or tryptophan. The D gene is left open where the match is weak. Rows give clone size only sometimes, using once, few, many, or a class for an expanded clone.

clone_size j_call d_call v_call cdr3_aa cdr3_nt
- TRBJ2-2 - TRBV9 CASSEEIGATGELFF TGTGCCAGCAGCGAGGAAATAGGGGCCACCGGGGAGCTGTTTTTT
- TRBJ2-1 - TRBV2 CASRSTGGGSEQFF TGTGCCAGCAGGTCTACAGGGGGGGGCAGTGAGCAGTTCTTC
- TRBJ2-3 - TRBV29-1 CSGAVYTDTQYF TGCAGCGGCGCTGTCTACACAGATACGCAGTATTTT
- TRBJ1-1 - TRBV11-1 CASSSQEGTEAFF TGTGCCAGCAGTTCTCAGGAGGGCACTGAAGCTTTCTTT
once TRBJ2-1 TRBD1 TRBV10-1 CASSDDRADNEQFF TGCGCCAGCAGTGACGACAGGGCTGACAATGAGCAGTTCTTC
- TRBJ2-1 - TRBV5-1 CASSLGGYGEQFF TGCGCCAGCAGCTTGGGAGGGTACGGAGAGCAGTTCTTC
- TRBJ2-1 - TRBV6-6 CASSSYSTADRNEQFF TGTGCCAGCAGTTCGTACTCGACGGCCGACAGGAATGAGCAGTTCTTC
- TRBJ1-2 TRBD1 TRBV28 CASYGQGGDYGYTF TGTGCCAGTTACGGACAGGGAGGAGACTATGGCTACACCTTC
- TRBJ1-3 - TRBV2 CASKDWRTGNTIYF TGTGCCAGCAAGGACTGGAGGACTGGAAACACCATATATTTT
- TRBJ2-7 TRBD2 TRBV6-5 CASSYLGLAGAEQYF TGTGCCAGCAGTTACCTTGGACTAGCGGGAGCAGAGCAGTACTTC
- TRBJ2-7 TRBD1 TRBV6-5 CASSYGQGTYEQYF TGTGCCAGCAGTTACGGACAGGGAACCTACGAGCAGTACTTC
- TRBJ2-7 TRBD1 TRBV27 CATLFRDRTYEQYF TGTGCCACTCTATTTAGGGACAGGACCTACGAGCAGTACTTC
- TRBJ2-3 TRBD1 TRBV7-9 CASSRTGVDTDTQYF TGTGCCAGCAGCCGAACAGGGGTAGACACAGATACGCAGTATTTT
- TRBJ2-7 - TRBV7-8 CASSFRQGPSYEQYF TGTGCCAGCAGCTTTAGGCAGGGCCCCTCCTACGAGCAGTACTTC
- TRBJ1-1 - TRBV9 CASSVFSNTEAFF TGTGCCAGCAGCGTATTCTCGAACACTGAAGCTTTCTTT
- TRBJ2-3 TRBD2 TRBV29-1 CSVISGGNADTQYF TGCAGCGTAATTAGCGGGGGGAATGCAGATACGCAGTATTTT
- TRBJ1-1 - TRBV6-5 CASSKPVNTEAFF TGTGCCAGCAGCAAACCGGTGAACACTGAAGCTTTCTTT
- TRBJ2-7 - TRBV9 CASSVGGSEQYF TGTGCCAGCAGCGTAGGAGGGTCGGAGCAGTACTTC
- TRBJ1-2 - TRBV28 CASSLSAGIYGYTF TGTGCCAGCAGTTTATCAGCGGGGATCTATGGCTACACCTTC
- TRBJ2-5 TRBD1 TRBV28 CASSFYRGSETQYF TGTGCCAGCAGTTTTTACAGGGGTTCTGAGACCCAGTACTTC
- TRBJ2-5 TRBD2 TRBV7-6 CASSLALLAGVETQYF TGTGCCAGCAGCTTAGCCCTACTAGCGGGAGTAGAGACCCAGTACTTC